This T cell receptor (beta chain) is drawn from a study of T-cell memory formation after mild COVID-19. Broader study findings: Day 15 to 85 contractors were CD4/CD8 balanced; later expanders leaned CD4+.

Remarks on this clonotype: Its antigen is unknown.

Using constant-segment primers, 5'RACE produced TCR alpha and TCR beta cDNA libraries carrying sample barcodes and UMIs. In TCRdb, the 5' RACE reads were re-called with MiXCR into one record per CDR3 protein. This table holds a few hundred thousand distinct CDR3 sequences, around an eighth found once. The germline V and J ends were trimmed by 5 bases and 1 base, with 18 bases remaining between them. The CDR3 is 17 amino acids. CDR1 and CDR2 (germline): LGHDT, YNNKEL (reference sequence). This chain joins TRBV3-1 and TRBJ2-4; D gene uncertain. The source material was PBMCs or a T cell subset sorted from them (not recorded which). The source of this sequence is a man between 18 and 29 years old who had mild COVID-19 (a few samples of this study predate the infection). Cell type and time point are not known. The CDR3 sequence: CASSAPLVGGAKNIQYF. CDR3 sequence (DNA): TGTGCCAGCAGCGCTCCTTTGGTGGGCGGTGCCAAAAACATTCAGTACTTC.